This note documents a single TCR beta chain sequence. How the authors handled the data: Reference gene primers were amplified, and this amplification served to estimate nucleated cell counts. Clones were sequenced by immunoSEQ multiplex PCR, and TCRdb holds only the in-frame ones, with some missing. From that table come the V and J calls and clone size; the DNA was used to work out D and trimming. This sample yields roughly 570,000 clones, of which roughly nine tenths are seen a single time; roughly 8% belongs to the top ten. Followed over time, Seattle patients had been enrolled while infection was active. The sample is drawn from a study of blood T cell repertoires in COVID-19. Overall study context: Sources were T cells, B-cell-depleted T cells, or PBMCs; the material itself was cDNA or gDNA.

CDR1 and CDR2 from the germline V gene are SQVTM and ANQGSEA. V shed 6 bases and J shed 4 bases, with 14 bases lying between them. This CDR3 spans 13 amino acids. The sample was peripheral blood. The TCR was taken from a woman aged 45 to 65 with COVID-19, enrolled during active disease. J is TRBJ2-3 and V is TRBV29-1; possible D gene TRBD1, 7 bases. As DNA, the CDR3 is TGCAGCGTACAGGGGAGGTTGGCAGATACGCAGTATTTT. This sequence encodes CSVQGRLADTQYF.